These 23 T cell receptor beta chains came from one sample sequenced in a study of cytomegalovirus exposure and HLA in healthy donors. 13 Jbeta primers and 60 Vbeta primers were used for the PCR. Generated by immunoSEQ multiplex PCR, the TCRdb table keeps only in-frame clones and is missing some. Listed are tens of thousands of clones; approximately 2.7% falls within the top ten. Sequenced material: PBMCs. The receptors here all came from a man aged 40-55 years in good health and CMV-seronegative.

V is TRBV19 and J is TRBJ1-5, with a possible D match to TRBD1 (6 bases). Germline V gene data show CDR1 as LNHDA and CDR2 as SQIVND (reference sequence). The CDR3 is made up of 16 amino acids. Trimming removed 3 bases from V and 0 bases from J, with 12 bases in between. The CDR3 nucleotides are TGTGCCAGTAGTATCCGGACAGCTTATAGCAATCAGCCCCAGCATTTT. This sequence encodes CASSIRTAYSNQPQHF.

CDR3: CASSQGAANEKLFF. The CDR3, as DNA: TGTGCCAGCAGCCAGGGGGCGGCTAATGAAAAACTGTTTTTT. The chain combines TRBV6-5 with TRBJ1-4; 8 bases fit TRBD1. V lost 6 bases to trimming and J lost 3 bases; unmatched junction nucleotides: 3. Germline CDR1 reads MNHEY; CDR2 reads SVGAGI. CDR3 length: 14 residues.

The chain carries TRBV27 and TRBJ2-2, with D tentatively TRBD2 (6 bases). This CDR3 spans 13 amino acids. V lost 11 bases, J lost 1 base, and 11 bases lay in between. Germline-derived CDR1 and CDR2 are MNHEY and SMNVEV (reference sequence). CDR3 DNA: TGTGCCGGAGGGACGGTGAACACCGGGGAGCTGTTTTTT. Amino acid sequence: CAGGTVNTGELFF.

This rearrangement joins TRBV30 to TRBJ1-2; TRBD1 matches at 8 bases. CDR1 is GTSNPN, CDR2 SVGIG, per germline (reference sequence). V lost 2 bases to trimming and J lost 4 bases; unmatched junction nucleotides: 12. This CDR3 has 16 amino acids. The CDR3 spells CAWSITGGPPIYGYTF. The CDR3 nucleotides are TGTGCCTGGAGTATCACAGGGGGGCCCCCAATCTATGGCTACACCTTC.

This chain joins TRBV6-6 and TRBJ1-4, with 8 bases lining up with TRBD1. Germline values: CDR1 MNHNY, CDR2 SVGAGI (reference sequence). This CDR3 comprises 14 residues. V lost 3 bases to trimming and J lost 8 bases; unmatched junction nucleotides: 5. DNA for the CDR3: TGTGCCAGCAGTTATCAGGACAGGGCCGAAAAACTGTTTTTT. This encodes CASSYQDRAEKLFF.

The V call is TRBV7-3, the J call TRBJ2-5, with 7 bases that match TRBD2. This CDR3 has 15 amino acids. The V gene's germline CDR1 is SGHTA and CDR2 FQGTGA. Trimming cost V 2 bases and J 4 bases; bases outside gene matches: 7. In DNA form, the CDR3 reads TGTGCCAGCAGCTTAGGACCGACTAGCATAGAGACCCAGTACTTC. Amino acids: CASSLGPTSIETQYF.

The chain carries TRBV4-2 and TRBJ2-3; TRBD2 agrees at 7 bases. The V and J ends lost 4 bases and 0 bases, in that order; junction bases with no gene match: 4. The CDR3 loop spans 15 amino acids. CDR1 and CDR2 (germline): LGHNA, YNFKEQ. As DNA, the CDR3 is TGTGCCAGCAGCCCCGGGACTATCAGCACAGATACGCAGTATTTT. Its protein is CASSPGTISTDTQYF.

CDR3 protein: CASRRGRMNTEAFF. The CDR3 DNA is TGTGCCAGCCGGAGGGGGCGCATGAACACTGAAGCTTTCTTT. J is TRBJ1-1 and V is TRBV28, with TRBD1 matching over 7 bases. Germline V gene lookup returns CDR1 MDHEN and CDR2 SYDVKM. V was clipped by 8 bases and J by 0 bases; unmatched bases: 6. This CDR3 has 14 amino acids.

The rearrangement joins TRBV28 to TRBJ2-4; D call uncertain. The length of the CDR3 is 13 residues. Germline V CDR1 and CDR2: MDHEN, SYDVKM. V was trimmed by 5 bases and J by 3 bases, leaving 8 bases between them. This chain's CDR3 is CASSPPGKNIQYF. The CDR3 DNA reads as TGTGCCAGCAGTCCGCCGGGCAAAAACATTCAGTACTTC.

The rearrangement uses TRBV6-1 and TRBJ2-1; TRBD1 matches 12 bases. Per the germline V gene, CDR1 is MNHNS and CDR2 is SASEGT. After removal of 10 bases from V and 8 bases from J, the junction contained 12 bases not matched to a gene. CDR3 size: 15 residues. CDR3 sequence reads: CATSRGQGARYEQFF. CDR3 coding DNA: TGTGCCACCTCCCGGGGACAGGGGGCGAGATATGAGCAGTTCTTC.

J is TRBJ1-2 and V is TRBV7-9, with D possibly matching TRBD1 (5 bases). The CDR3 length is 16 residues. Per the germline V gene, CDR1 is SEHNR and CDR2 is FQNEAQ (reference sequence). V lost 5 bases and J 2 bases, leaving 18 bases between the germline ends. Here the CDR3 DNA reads TGTGCCAGCAGCCCTGGCGGGGGACCTGCAAACTATGGCTACACCTTC. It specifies CASSPGGGPANYGYTF. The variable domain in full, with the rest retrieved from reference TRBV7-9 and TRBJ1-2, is DTGVSQNPRHKITKRGQNVTFRCDPISEHNRLYWYRQTLGQGPEFLTYFQNEAQLEKSRLLSDRFSAERPKGSFSTLEIQRTEQGDSAMYLCASSPGGGPANYGYTFGSGTRLTVV.

Here the CDR3 DNA reads TGTGCCAGCAGCCAAGAAGTCAGGATTAATGAAAAACTGTTTTTT. It encodes CASSQEVRINEKLFF. The chain combines TRBV4-2 with TRBJ1-4, with D unclear. The CDR3 totals 15 residues. Trimming shortened V by 0 bases and J by 4 bases, and 9 bases separated the two germline ends. The germline V gene has CDR1 LGHNA and CDR2 YNFKEQ.

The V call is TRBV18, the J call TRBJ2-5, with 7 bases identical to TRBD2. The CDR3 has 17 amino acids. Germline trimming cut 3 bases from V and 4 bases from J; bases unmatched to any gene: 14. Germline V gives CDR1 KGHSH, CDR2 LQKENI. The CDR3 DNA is TGTGCCAGCTCACCGGGTTTAGGCAGCGGGGATGCAGAGACCCAGTACTTC. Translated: CASSPGLGSGDAETQYF.

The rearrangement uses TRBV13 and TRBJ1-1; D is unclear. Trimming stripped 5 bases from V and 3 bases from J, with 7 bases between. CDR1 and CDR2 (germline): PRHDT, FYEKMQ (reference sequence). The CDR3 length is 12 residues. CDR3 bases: TGTGCCAGCAGCCCCCAGGACACTGAAGCTTTCTTT. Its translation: CASSPQDTEAFF.

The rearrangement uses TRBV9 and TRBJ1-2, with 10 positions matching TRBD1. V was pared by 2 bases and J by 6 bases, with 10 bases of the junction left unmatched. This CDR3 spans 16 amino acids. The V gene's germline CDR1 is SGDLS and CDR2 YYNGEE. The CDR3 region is CASSVSPRTGGDGYTF. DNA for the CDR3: TGTGCCAGCAGCGTTTCTCCTAGGACAGGGGGGGATGGCTACACCTTC.

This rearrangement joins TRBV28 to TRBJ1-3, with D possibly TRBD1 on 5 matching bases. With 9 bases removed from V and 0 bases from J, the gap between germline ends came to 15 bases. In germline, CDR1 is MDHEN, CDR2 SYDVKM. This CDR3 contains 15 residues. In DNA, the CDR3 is TGTGCCAGTGATGCAGGGAAGTACTCTGGAAACACCATATATTTT. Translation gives CASDAGKYSGNTIYF.

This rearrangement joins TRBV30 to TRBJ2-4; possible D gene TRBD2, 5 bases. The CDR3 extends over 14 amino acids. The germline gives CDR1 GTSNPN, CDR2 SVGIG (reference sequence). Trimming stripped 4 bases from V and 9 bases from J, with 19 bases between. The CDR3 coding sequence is TGTGCCTGGACCTTGGACTTTGGCCTGGGCATTCAGTACTTC. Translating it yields CAWTLDFGLGIQYF.

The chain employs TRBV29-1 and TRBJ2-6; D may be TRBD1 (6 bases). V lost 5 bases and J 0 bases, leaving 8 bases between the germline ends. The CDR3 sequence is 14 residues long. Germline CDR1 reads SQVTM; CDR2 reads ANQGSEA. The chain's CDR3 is CSVFRGSGANVLTF. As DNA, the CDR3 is TGCAGCGTTTTCAGGGGCTCTGGGGCCAACGTCCTGACTTTC.

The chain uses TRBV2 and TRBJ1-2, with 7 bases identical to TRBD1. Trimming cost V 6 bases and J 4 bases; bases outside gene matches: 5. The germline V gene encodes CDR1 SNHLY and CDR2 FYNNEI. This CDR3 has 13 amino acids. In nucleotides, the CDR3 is TGTGCCAGCAGCCCAAGGGACAGCTATGGCTACACCTTC. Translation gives CASSPRDSYGYTF. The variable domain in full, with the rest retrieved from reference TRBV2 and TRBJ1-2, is EPEVTQTPSHQVTQMGQEVILRCVPISNHLYFYWYRQILGQKVEFLVSFYNNEISEKSEIFDDQFSVERPDGSNFTLKIRSTKLEDSAMYFCASSPRDSYGYTFGSGTRLTVV.

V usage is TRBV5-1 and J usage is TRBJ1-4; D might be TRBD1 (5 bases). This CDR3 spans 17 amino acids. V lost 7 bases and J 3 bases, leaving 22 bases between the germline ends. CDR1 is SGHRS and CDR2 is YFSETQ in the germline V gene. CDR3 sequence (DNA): TGCGCCAGCCGTCGGGAGGGGTCGGCGGCCTCTAATGAAAAACTGTTTTTT. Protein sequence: CASRREGSAASNEKLFF.

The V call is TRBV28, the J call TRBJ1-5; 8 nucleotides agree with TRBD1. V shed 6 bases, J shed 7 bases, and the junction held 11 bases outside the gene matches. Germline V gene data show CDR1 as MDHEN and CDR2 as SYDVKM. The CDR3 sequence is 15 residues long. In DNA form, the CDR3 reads TGTGCCAGCAGATACCGGCCGGACAGGGACCAGCCCCAGCATTTT. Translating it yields CASRYRPDRDQPQHF.

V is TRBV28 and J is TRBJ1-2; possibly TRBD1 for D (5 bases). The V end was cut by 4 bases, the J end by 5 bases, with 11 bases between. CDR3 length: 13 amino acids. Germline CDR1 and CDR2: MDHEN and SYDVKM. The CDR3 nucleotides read TGTGCCAGCAGTTGGGGGACTGATTATGGCTACACCTTC. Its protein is CASSWGTDYGYTF.

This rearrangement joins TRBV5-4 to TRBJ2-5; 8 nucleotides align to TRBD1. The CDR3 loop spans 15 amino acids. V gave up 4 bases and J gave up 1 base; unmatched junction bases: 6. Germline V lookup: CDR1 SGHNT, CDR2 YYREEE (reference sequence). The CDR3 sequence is CASSQPGTGQETQYF. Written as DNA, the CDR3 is TGTGCCAGCAGCCAACCCGGGACAGGCCAAGAGACCCAGTACTTC.